This is a list of T cell receptor beta chains from one sample in a study of cytomegalovirus exposure and HLA in healthy donors. Generated by immunoSEQ multiplex PCR, the TCRdb table keeps only in-frame clones and is missing some. The sample has 120,000 or so clones, 17% seen once. Sequenced: PBMCs. Every receptor here comes from a female donor in good health and CMV-seropositive. Both conserved end residues are part of each CDR3. Fields, in order: J gene, clone size, CDR3 length, D gene, V gene, CDR3 DNA, CDR3 protein. D genes are given only for firm matches. Clone size appears in some rows only: once, few, many, or a class for an expanded clone.

TRBJ1-2,few,15,TRBD1,TRBV7-9,TGTGCCAGCAGCTTCGGACAGGCAACCTCTAATGGCTACACCTTC,CASSFGQATSNGYTF
TRBJ1-2,NA,15,NA,TRBV5-4,TGTGCCAGCAGCGCCCGACAGGACGGTCTTTATGGCTACACCTTC,CASSARQDGLYGYTF
TRBJ2-7,NA,16,TRBD1,TRBV19,TGTGCCAGTTTCGACAGGGGCTTTCTCGAATCCTACGAGCAGTACTTC,CASFDRGFLESYEQYF
TRBJ2-7,NA,11,NA,TRBV27,TGTGCCACCTCAGCAGGGGACGAGCAGTACTTC,CATSAGDEQYF
TRBJ2-3,few,11,NA,TRBV20-1,TGCAGTGTGGAGCGGCAGAATACGCAGTATTTT,CSVERQNTQYF
TRBJ1-5,few,14,TRBD1,TRBV2,TGTGCCAGCAGTCTGGGACAGTTGTACCAGCCCCAGCATTTT,CASSLGQLYQPQHF
TRBJ2-5,few,14,NA,TRBV5-1,TGCGCCAGCAGCTTGGGGCAAGTACAAGAGACCCAGTACTTC,CASSLGQVQETQYF
TRBJ1-3,few,16,TRBD1,TRBV6-1,TGTGCCAGCAGTGATGGACAGGGAGTGGCTGGAAACACCATATATTTT,CASSDGQGVAGNTIYF
TRBJ1-2,NA,15,NA,TRBV10-3,TGTGCCATCAGTGAGTCGCGGGGGCCAAACTATGGCTACACCTTC,CAISESRGPNYGYTF
TRBJ1-5,NA,13,NA,TRBV7-9,TGTGCCAGCAGCTTATTTGCGAATCAGCCCCAGCATTTT,CASSLFANQPQHF
TRBJ2-3,NA,15,TRBD2,TRBV27,TGTGCCAGCAGTTATGATGGCGGGAGCCCAGATACGCAGTATTTT,CASSYDGGSPDTQYF
TRBJ2-7,few,14,TRBD1,TRBV5-6,TGTGCCAGCAGGCTTACGGGACAGGAGGGCGAGCAGTACTTC,CASRLTGQEGEQYF
TRBJ2-4,NA,15,TRBD1,TRBV28,TGTGCCAGCAGTCAGACAGGGGTAGCCAAAAACATTCAGTACTTC,CASSQTGVAKNIQYF
TRBJ1-6,few,14,TRBD1,TRBV5-6,TGTGCCAGCACCAACACAGGGGGCCCTTCACCCCTCCACTTT,CASTNTGGPSPLHF
TRBJ2-3,NA,15,TRBD1,TRBV18,TGTGCCAGCTCACTGACAGGGGGCGGCACAGATACGCAGTATTTT,CASSLTGGGTDTQYF
TRBJ2-1,NA,17,TRBD2,TRBV4-3,TGCGCCAGCAGCCAACTAGCGGGAGCGAGCTCCTACAATGAGCAGTTCTTC,CASSQLAGASSYNEQFF
TRBJ1-2,NA,13,NA,TRBV5-6,TGTGCCAGCAGCCCAGGCCCAGTTTATGGCTACACCTTC,CASSPGPVYGYTF
TRBJ2-7,NA,15,NA,TRBV2,TGTGCCAGCAGTGAGGGGCAGGGGTTCTTCCACGAGCAGTACTTC,CASSEGQGFFHEQYF
TRBJ2-5,NA,12,NA,TRBV7-2,TGTGCCAGCAGCCCACCACGGGAGACCCAGTACTTC,CASSPPRETQYF
TRBJ2-1,NA,14,NA,TRBV30,TGTGCGATTCACACCGGGAGCTCCTACAATGAGCAGTTCTTC,CAIHTGSSYNEQFF
TRBJ1-2,many,12,NA,TRBV29-1,TGCAGCGTTGAGGACAGTAACTATGGCTACACCTTC,CSVEDSNYGYTF
TRBJ2-2,few,11,NA,TRBV5-1,TGCGCCAGCAGTGAGTCCGGGGAGCTGTTTTTT,CASSESGELFF
TRBJ1-1,NA,13,NA,TRBV4-2,TGTGCCAGCGGCCAAGAAATGAGGGTAGAAGCTTTCTTT,CASGQEMRVEAFF
TRBJ1-5,NA,16,NA,TRBV4-1,TGCGCCAGCAGCCCATTAGGGGAGGGTAGCAATCAGCCCCAGCATTTT,CASSPLGEGSNQPQHF
TRBJ2-5,NA,14,NA,TRBV4-3,TGCGCCAGCAGCCAAGGCCCAGCGATAGAGACCCAGTACTTC,CASSQGPAIETQYF
TRBJ2-7,NA,13,TRBD2,TRBV29-1,TGCAGCGTTGCGGGGGGGGCCGTCGACGAGCAGTACTTC,CSVAGGAVDEQYF
TRBJ1-1,NA,13,NA,TRBV5-1,TGCGCCAGCAGCTTGGGTCTGACAGCCGAAGCTTTCTTT,CASSLGLTAEAFF
TRBJ2-7,few,12,NA,TRBV2,TGTGCCAGCAGTGAGACACCCTACGAGCAGTACTTC,CASSETPYEQYF
TRBJ2-7,NA,16,NA,TRBV4-2,TGTGCCAGCAGCTCCTTGGGGGGGAAGGGGGCCTACGAGCAGTACTTC,CASSSLGGKGAYEQYF
TRBJ1-3,few,13,NA,TRBV28,TGTGCCAGCAGAGGCGGGTATGGAAACACCATATATTTT,CASRGGYGNTIYF
TRBJ2-7,few,13,NA,TRBV6-5,TGTGCCAAACTTGGGGCGTCTACGTACGAGCAGTACTTC,CAKLGASTYEQYF
TRBJ1-5,few,14,TRBD1,TRBV2,TGTGCCAGCACAACGACAGGGAAGAATCAGCCCCAGCATTTT,CASTTTGKNQPQHF
TRBJ2-5,few,17,NA,TRBV5-1,TGCGCCAGCAGCTTGTTTGGCGGCGGGGGCTTCCAAGAGACCCAGTACTTC,CASSLFGGGGFQETQYF
TRBJ1-1,few,14,TRBD1,TRBV7-2,TGTGCCAGCAGCCTCCGACAGGGAGGACCCCCGGGGTTCTTT,CASSLRQGGPPGFF
TRBJ1-6,few,13,NA,TRBV30,TGTGCCTGGAGCCAAGTGAGTAATTCACCCCTCCACTTT,CAWSQVSNSPLHF
TRBJ2-5,NA,13,NA,TRBV5-6,TGTGCCAGCAGCTTGGGGAGCGAAGAGACCCAGTACTTC,CASSLGSEETQYF
TRBJ2-5,few,16,TRBD1,TRBV2,TGTGCCAGCAGATGGGGGACAGGGATCACCCAAGAGACCCAGTACTTC,CASRWGTGITQETQYF
TRBJ2-3,few,16,TRBD2,TRBV27,TGTGCCAGCAGTTTAGTGCTAGCGGGGGGAACAGATACGCAGTATTTT,CASSLVLAGGTDTQYF
TRBJ2-5,NA,17,NA,TRBV6-1,TGTGCCAGCAGTGAACACGTCGCTAGGACAGTCCAAGAGACCCAGTACTTC,CASSEHVARTVQETQYF
TRBJ2-4,NA,15,NA,TRBV28,TGTGCCAGCAGTGCATCACAACTAACCAAAAACATTCAGTACTTC,CASSASQLTKNIQYF